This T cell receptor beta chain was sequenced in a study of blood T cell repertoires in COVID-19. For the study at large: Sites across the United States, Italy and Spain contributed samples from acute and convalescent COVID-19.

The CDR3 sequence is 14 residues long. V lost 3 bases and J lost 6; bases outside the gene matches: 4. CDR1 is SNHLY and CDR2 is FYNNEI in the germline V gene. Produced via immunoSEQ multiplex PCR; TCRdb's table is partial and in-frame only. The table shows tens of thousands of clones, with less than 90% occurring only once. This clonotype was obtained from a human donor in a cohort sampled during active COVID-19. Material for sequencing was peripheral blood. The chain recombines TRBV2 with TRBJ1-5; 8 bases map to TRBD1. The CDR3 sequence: CASSETGVGQPQHF. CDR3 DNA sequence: TGTGCCAGCAGTGAGACAGGGGTAGGTCAGCCCCAGCATTTT.